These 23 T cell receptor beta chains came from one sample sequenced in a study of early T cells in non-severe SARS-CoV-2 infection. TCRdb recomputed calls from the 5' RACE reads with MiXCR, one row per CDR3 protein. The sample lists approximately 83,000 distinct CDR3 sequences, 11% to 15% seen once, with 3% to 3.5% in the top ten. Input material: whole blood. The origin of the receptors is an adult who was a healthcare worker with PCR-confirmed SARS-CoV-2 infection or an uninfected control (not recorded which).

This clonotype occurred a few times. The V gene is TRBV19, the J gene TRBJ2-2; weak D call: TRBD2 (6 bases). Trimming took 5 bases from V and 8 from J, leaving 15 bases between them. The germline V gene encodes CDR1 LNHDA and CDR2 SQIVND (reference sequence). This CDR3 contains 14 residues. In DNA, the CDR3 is TGTGCCAGTAGTTTCGGGACTGTCACGGGGGAGCTGTTTTTT. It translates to CASSFGTVTGELFF. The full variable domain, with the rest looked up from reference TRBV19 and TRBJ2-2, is DGGITQSPKYLFRKEGQNVTLSCEQNLNHDAMYWYRQDPGQGLRLIYYSQIVNDFQKGDIAEGYSVSREKKESFPLTVTSAQKNPTAFYLCASSFGTVTGELFFGEGSRLTVL.

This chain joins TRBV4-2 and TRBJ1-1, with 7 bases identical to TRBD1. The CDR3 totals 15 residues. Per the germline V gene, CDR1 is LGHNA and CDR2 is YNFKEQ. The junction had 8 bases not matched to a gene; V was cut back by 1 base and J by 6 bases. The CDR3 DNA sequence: TGTGCCAGCAGCCAAGTATTTAGGGGGCTGGCTGAAGCTTTCTTT. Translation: CASSQVFRGLAEAFF.

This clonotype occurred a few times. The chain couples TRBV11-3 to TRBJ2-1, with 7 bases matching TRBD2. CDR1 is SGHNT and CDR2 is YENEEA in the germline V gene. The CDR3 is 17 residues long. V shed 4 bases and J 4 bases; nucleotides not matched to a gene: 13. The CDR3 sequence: CASSSLLAARGYNEQFF. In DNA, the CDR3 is TGTGCCAGCAGCTCCCTGCTAGCGGCGAGGGGATACAATGAGCAGTTCTTC.

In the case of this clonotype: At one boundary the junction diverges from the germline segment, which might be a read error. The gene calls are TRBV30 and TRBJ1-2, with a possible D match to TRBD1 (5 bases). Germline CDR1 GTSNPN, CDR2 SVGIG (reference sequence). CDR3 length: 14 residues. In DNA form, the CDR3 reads TGTGCCTCAAAAAACCTAGGCTGGGACTATGGCTCCACCTTC. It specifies CASKNLGWDYGSTF.

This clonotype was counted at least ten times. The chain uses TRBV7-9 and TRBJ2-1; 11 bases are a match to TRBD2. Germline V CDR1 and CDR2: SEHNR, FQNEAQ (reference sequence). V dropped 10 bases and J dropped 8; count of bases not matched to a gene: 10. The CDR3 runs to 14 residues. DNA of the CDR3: TGTGCCATCCATAGCGGGAGGGCAATGGATGAGCAGTTCTTC. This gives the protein CAIHSGRAMDEQFF.

This chain's CDR3 is CASSQVEGGNEKLFF. CDR3 coding DNA: TGTGCCAGCAGCCAAGTTGAGGGGGGTAATGAAAAACTGTTTTTT. This sequence joins TRBV4-2 and TRBJ1-4; D possibly corresponds to TRBD1 (6 bases). This CDR3 has 15 residues. Trimming took 1 base from V and 4 from J, leaving 10 bases between them. CDR1 LGHNA and CDR2 YNFKEQ come from the germline V gene.

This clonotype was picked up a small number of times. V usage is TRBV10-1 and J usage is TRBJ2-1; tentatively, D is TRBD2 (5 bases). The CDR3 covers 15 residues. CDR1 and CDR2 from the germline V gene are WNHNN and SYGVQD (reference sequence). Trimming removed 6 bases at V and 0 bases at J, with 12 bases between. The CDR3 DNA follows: TGCGCCAGCAGCACCTACCGGGACTCCTACAATGAGCAGTTCTTC. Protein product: CASSTYRDSYNEQFF.

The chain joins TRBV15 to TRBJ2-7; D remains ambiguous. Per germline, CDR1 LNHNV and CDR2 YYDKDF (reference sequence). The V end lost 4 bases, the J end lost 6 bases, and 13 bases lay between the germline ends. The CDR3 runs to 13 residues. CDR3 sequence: CATSTRPGSEQYF. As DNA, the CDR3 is TGTGCCACCAGCACCCGGCCCGGGTCCGAGCAGTACTTC. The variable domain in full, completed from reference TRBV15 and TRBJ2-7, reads DAMVIQNPRYQVTQFGKPVTLSCSQTLNHNVMYWYQQKSSQAPKLLFHYYDKDFNNEADTPDNFQSRRPNTSFCFLDIRSPGLGDTAMYLCATSTRPGSEQYFGPGTRLTVT.

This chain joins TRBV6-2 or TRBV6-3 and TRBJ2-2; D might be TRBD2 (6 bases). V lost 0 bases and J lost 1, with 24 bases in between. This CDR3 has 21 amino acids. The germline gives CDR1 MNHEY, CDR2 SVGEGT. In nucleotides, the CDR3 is TGTGCCAGCAGTTACTCCCAGACCTCCCGGGCAGGACTACGGAACACCGGGGAGCTGTTTTTT. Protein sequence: CASSYSQTSRAGLRNTGELFF.

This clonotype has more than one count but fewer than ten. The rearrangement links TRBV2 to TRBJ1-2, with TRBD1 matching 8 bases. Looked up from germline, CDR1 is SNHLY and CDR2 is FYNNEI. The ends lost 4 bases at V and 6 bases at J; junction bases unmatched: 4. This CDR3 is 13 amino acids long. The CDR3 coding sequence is TGTGCCAGCAGTGCACAGGGGGGGAATGGCTACACCTTC. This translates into CASSAQGGNGYTF. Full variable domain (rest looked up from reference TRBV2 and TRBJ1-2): EPEVTQTPSHQVTQMGQEVILRCVPISNHLYFYWYRQILGQKVEFLVSFYNNEISEKSEIFDDQFSVERPDGSNFTLKIRSTKLEDSAMYFCASSAQGGNGYTFGSGTRLTVV.

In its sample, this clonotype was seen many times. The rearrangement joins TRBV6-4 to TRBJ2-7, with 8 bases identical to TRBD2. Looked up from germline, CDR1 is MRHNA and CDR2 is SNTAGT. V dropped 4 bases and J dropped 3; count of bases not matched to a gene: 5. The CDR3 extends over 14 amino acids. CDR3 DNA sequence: TGTGCCAGCAGTGTTCGACTAGCGTTCTACGAGCAGTACTTC. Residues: CASSVRLAFYEQYF.

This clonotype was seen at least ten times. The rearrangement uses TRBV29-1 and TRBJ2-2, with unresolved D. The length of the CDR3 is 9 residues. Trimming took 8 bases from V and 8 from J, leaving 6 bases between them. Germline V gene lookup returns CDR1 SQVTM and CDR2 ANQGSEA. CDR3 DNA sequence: TGCAGCCCCCCGGGGGAGCTGTTTTTT. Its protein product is CSPPGELFF.

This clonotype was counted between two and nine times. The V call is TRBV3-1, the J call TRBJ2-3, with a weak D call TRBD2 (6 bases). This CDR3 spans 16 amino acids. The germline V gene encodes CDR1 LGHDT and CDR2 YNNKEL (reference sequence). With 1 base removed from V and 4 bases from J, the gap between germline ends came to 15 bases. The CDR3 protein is CASSQGGSRRADTQYF. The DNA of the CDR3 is TGTGCCAGCAGCCAAGGAGGGAGCCGGAGGGCAGATACGCAGTATTTT.

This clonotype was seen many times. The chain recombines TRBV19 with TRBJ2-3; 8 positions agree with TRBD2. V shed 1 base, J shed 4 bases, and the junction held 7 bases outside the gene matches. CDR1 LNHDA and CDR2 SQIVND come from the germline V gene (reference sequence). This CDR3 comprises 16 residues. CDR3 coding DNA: TGTGCCAGTAGTATAGCGGGAGGGCTCCCGCCAGATACGCAGTATTTT. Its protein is CASSIAGGLPPDTQYF.

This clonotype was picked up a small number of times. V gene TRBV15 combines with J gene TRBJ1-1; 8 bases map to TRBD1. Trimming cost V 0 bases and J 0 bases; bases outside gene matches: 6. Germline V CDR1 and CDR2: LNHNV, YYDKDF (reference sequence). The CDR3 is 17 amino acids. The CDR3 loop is CATSRDLTGEMNTEAFF. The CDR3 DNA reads TGTGCCACCAGCAGAGATCTGACAGGGGAGATGAACACTGAAGCTTTCTTT.

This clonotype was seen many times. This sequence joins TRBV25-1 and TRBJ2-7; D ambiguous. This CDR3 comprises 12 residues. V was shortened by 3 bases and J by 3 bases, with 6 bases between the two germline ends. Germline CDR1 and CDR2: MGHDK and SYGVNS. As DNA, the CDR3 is TGTGCCAGCAGTGAGCAACTCTACGAGCAGTACTTC. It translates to CASSEQLYEQYF.

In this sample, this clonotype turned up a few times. In DNA form, the CDR3 reads TGTGCCAGCAGCCAGCTAGCGGGAGTCTCCTACAATGAGCAGTTCTTC. This sequence encodes CASSQLAGVSYNEQFF. The chain uses TRBV14 and TRBJ2-1; 10 bases map to TRBD2. Germline CDR1 and CDR2: SGHDN and FVKESK. The J segment lost 0 bases and the V segment lost 3 bases, leaving 2 bases of the junction unmatched. The CDR3 is 16 residues long.

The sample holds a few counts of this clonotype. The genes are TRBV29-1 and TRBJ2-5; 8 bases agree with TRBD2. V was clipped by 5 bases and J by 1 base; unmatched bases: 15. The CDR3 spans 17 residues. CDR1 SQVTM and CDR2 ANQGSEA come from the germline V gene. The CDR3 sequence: CSVYPIGTSGIQETQYF. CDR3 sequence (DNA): TGCAGCGTTTATCCTATTGGTACTAGCGGAATCCAAGAGACCCAGTACTTC. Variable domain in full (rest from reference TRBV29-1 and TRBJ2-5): SAVISQKPSRDICQRGTSLTIQCQVDSQVTMMFWYRQQPGQSLTLIATANQGSEATYESGFVIDKFPISRPNLTFSTLTVSNMSPEDSSIYLCSVYPIGTSGIQETQYFGPGTRLLVL.

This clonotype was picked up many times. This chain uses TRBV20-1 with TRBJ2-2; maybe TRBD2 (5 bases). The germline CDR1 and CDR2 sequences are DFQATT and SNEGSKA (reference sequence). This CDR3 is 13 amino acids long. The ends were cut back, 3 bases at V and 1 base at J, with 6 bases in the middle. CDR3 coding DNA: TGCAGTGCTAGTAGCGAGAACACCGGGGAGCTGTTTTTT. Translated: CSASSENTGELFF.

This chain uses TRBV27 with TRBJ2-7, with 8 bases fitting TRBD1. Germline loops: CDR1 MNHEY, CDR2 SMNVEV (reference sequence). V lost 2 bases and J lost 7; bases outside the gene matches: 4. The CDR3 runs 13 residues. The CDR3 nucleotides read TGTGCCAGCAGTTTACAGGGGGCTCTTGAGCAGTACTTC. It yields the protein CASSLQGALEQYF.

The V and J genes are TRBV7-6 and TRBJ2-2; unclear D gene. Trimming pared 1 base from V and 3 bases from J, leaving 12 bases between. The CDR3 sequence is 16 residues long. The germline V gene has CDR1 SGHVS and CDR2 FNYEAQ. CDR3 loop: CASSLESLGYTGELFF. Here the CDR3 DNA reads TGTGCCAGCAGCTTAGAGAGCCTGGGCTACACCGGGGAGCTGTTTTTT.

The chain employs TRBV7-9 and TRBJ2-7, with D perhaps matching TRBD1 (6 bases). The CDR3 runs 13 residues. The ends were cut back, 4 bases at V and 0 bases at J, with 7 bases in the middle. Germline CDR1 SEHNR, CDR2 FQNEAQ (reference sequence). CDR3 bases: TGTGCCAGCAGCTCGGACAGCTCCTACGAGCAGTACTTC. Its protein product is CASSSDSSYEQYF.

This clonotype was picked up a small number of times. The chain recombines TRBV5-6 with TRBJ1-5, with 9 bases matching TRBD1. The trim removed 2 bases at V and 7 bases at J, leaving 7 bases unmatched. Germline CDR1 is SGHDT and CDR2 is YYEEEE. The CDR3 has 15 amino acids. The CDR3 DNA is TGTGCCAGCAGCTTATCTGGGACAGGGTGGCAGCCCCAGCATTTT. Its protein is CASSLSGTGWQPQHF.